This TCR beta chain was obtained from a study of response to subunit inactivated influenza vaccine. Study-wide results and limits: Few additional T cells are recruited per seasonal influenza vaccination, authors suggested.

This clonotype was observed a few times. Its target is not known. V lost 1 base, J lost 8 bases, and 6 bases lay in between. This CDR3 is built from 13 residues. Looked up from germline, CDR1 is SGHTA and CDR2 is FQGNSA. A single record per CDR3 protein comes from TCRdb applying MiXCR to the RT-PCR reads. The repertoire has hundreds of thousands of distinct CDR3 sequences, about 8% of them found once; the top ten carry over 10%. The sequence was collected from a man aged 45 to 70 who received an inactivated influenza vaccine. The rearrangement links TRBV7-2 to TRBJ1-6, with no clear D. This material consisted of PBMCs from blood, taken 23 to 25 months after vaccination. The CDR3 protein is CASSLDTYSPLHF. Here the CDR3 DNA reads TGTGCCAGCAGCTTAGACACATATTCACCCCTCCACTTT.